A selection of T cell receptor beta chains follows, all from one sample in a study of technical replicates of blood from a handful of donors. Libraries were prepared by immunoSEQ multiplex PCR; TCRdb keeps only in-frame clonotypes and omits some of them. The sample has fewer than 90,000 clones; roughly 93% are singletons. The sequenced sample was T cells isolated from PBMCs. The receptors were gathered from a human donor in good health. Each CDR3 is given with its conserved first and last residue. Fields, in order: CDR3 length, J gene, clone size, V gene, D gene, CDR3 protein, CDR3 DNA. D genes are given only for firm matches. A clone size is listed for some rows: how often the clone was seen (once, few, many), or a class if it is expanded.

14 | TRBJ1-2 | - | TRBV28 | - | CASTPAGEGGGYTF | TGTGCCAGCACCCCGGCTGGGGAGGGTGGAGGCTACACCTTC
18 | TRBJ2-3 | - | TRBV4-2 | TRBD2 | CASSSSPLGGGSTDTQYF | TGTGCCAGCAGCAGCTCCCCCTTGGGCGGGGGGAGCACAGATACGCAGTATTTT
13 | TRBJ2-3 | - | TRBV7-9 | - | CASKEERTDTQYF | TGTGCCAGCAAGGAGGAGCGAACAGATACGCAGTATTTT
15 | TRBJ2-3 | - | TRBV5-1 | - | CASSDLGGSTDTQYF | TGCGCCAGCAGCGACTTGGGGGGTAGCACAGATACGCAGTATTTT
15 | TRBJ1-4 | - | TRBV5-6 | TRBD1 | CASSHPGTENEKLFF | TGTGCCAGCAGCCATCCCGGGACAGAAAATGAAAAACTGTTTTTT
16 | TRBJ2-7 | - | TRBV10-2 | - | CASSESNYFEPYEQYF | TGCGCCAGCAGTGAATCCAATTACTTCGAACCCTACGAGCAGTACTTC
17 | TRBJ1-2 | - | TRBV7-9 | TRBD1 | CASSLRGLLSSNYGYTF | TGTGCCAGCAGCTTAAGGGGGCTTTTATCTTCTAACTATGGCTACACCTTC
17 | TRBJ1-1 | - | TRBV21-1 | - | CASSNRQGGPSNTEAFF | TGTGCCAGCAGCAACCGACAGGGGGGACCGTCAAACACTGAAGCTTTCTTT
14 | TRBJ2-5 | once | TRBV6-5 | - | CASRPHPYQETQYF | TGTGCCAGCAGACCACACCCGTACCAAGAGACCCAGTACTTC
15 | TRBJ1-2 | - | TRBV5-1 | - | CASSLEFPGNPGYTF | TGCGCCAGCAGCTTGGAGTTCCCGGGAAACCCAGGCTACACCTTC
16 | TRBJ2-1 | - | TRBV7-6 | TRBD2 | CASSLLAGGRDNEQFF | TGTGCCAGCAGCTTACTAGCGGGGGGTCGGGACAATGAGCAGTTCTTC
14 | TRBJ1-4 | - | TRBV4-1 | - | CASSQSATNEKLFF | TGCGCCAGCAGCCAATCCGCAACTAATGAAAAACTGTTTTTT
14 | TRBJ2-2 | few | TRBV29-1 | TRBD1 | CSGATGITTGELFF | TGCAGCGGCGCGACAGGGATTACCACCGGGGAGCTGTTTTTT
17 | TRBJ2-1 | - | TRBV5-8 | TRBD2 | CASSSPNRDYPYNEQFF | TGTGCCAGCAGCTCACCAAACCGGGACTACCCATACAATGAGCAGTTCTTC